The next 9 T cell receptor beta chains were all read from a single sample in a study of blood T cell repertoires in COVID-19. The method was immunoSEQ multiplex PCR; TCRdb's version includes in-frame clones alone and lacks a portion of them. Of 250,000 to 300,000 clones listed, about nine tenths are singletons. Sequencing input: PBMCs or T cells enriched from blood (not recorded which). These receptors were collected from a woman aged 40 to 49 who had recovered from COVID-19.

The V and J genes are TRBV12-3 or TRBV12-4 and TRBJ1-2, with D perhaps TRBD1 (6 bases). This CDR3 is built from 13 residues. V was trimmed by 5 bases and J by 8 bases, leaving 15 bases between them. The CDR3 spells CASSPGEGGGYTF. The DNA for the CDR3 is TGTGCCAGCAGTCCCGGGGAAGGGGGAGGCTACACCTTC.

A note on this clone: Other DNA sequences within the sample encode an identical CDR3. The V gene is TRBV30, the J gene TRBJ1-5; 8 nucleotides line up with TRBD1. Germline V gene sequence: CDR1 GTSNPN, CDR2 SVGIG (reference sequence). The CDR3 loop spans 13 amino acids. The junction had 1 base not matched to a gene; V was cut back by 5 bases and J by 1 base. CDR3 DNA: TGTGCCTGGGGGACAGGAAGCAATCAGCCCCAGCATTTT. Amino acid sequence: CAWGTGSNQPQHF.

The chain joins TRBV30 to TRBJ2-3, with 9 positions matching TRBD2. V lost 0 bases to trimming and J lost 4 bases; unmatched junction nucleotides: 8. CDR1 is GTSNPN, CDR2 SVGIG, per germline (reference sequence). The CDR3 extends over 16 amino acids. The CDR3 nucleotides are TGTGCCTGGAGTGTAGCCCTGGCGGGAGGGGCAGATACGCAGTATTTT. As protein: CAWSVALAGGADTQYF. The complete variable domain, with remaining parts taken from reference TRBV30 and TRBJ2-3, reads SQTIHQWPATLVQPVGSPLSLECTVEGTSNPNLYWYRQAAGRGLQLLFYSVGIGQISSEVPQNLSASRPQDRQFILSSKKLLLSDSGFYLCAWSVALAGGADTQYFGPGTRLTVL.

The chain combines TRBV11-2 with TRBJ1-2; no reliable D call. CDR1 SGHAT and CDR2 FQNNGV come from the germline V gene. This CDR3 has 13 amino acids. V was trimmed by 4 bases and J by 4 bases, leaving 10 bases between them. The chain's CDR3 is CASSSGSSYGYTF. CDR3 in DNA: TGTGCCAGCAGCTCCGGGAGTTCCTATGGCTACACCTTC. The whole variable domain, remainder taken from reference TRBV11-2 and TRBJ1-2, is EAGVAQSPRYKIIEKRQSVAFWCNPISGHATLYWYQQILGQGPKLLIQFQNNGVVDDSQLPKDRFSAERLKGVDSTLKIQPAKLEDSAVYLCASSSGSSYGYTFGSGTRLTVV.

The genes are TRBV7-3 and TRBJ1-1, with 7 bases matching TRBD1. Per germline, CDR1 SGHTA and CDR2 FQGTGA. Germline trimming cut 5 bases from V and 4 bases from J; bases unmatched to any gene: 7. The CDR3 runs to 14 residues. Written as DNA, the CDR3 is TGTGCCAGCAGCCCGACAGGGCGGGTCACTGAAGCTTTCTTT. Protein product: CASSPTGRVTEAFF.

This chain links TRBV5-1 with TRBJ2-5; D is perhaps TRBD2 (6 bases). Per the germline V gene, CDR1 is SGHRS and CDR2 is YFSETQ. V was shortened by 5 bases and J by 5 bases, with 16 bases between the two germline ends. This CDR3 region has 14 residues. CDR3 loop: CASSYSGERETQYF. The CDR3 nucleotides are TGCGCCAGCAGTTATAGCGGAGAGAGGGAGACCCAGTACTTC.

The chain is built from TRBV7-2 and TRBJ2-3; TRBD2 matches 12 bases. Germline-derived CDR1 and CDR2 are SGHTA and FQGNSA. The CDR3 spans 15 residues. Germline trimming cut 4 bases from V and 7 bases from J; bases unmatched to any gene: 6. CDR3: CASSSGLAGPYTQYF. The CDR3, as DNA: TGTGCCAGCAGCTCCGGACTAGCGGGGCCCTATACGCAGTATTTT.

This rearrangement joins TRBV5-1 to TRBJ1-2; a weak D match, TRBD1 (6 bases). The ends were cut back, 3 bases at V and 7 bases at J, with 22 bases in the middle. CDR1 is SGHRS, CDR2 YFSETQ, per germline. The CDR3 spans 16 residues. CDR3 in amino acids: CASSSTTGIPFGGYTF. The CDR3, as DNA: TGCGCCAGCAGCTCTACTACAGGGATCCCCTTTGGTGGCTACACCTTC. Variable domain in full (rest from reference TRBV5-1 and TRBJ1-2): KAGVTQTPRYLIKTRGQQVTLSCSPISGHRSVSWYQQTPGQGLQFLFEYFSETQRNKGNFPGRFSGRQFSNSRSEMNVSTLELGDSALYLCASSSTTGIPFGGYTFGSGTRLTVV.

The chain uses TRBV7-9 and TRBJ2-7; 10 bases are shared with TRBD2. Germline V gives CDR1 SEHNR, CDR2 FQNEAQ (reference sequence). J lost 5 bases, V lost 1 base, and 8 bases had no gene match. The length of the CDR3 is 16 residues. DNA of the CDR3: TGTGCCAGCAGCTTAGTCCGGGGACTAGCGAGCAACGAGCAGTACTTC. It yields the protein CASSLVRGLASNEQYF.